These 20 T cell receptor beta chains were sequenced from one sample in a study of blood T cell repertoires in COVID-19. Measured with immunoSEQ multiplex PCR; TCRdb has only the in-frame clones, and not every one. This table holds nearly 110,000 clones, 80% to 85% found once. Sequencing was carried out using peripheral blood. Every receptor here comes from a man aged 65-85 years with acute or convalescent COVID-19.

The CDR3 DNA follows: TGTGCCAGCAGCTTCGGGGGTAGGGGCAATGAGCAGTTCTTC. Protein product: CASSFGGRGNEQFF. This rearrangement joins TRBV7-9 to TRBJ2-1; possible D gene TRBD2, 6 bases. Germline-derived CDR1 and CDR2 are SEHNR and FQNEAQ (reference sequence). V lost 3 bases and J lost 6, with 12 bases in between. The CDR3 spans 14 residues.

The chain links TRBV6-5 to TRBJ1-5, with 9 bases lining up with TRBD1. The CDR3 covers 15 residues. CDR1 is MNHEY, CDR2 SVGAGI, per germline. Trimming at V came to 8 bases and at J to 3 bases, leaving 8 bases not matched to a gene. The CDR3 is CASRKTGGNNQPQHF. CDR3 nucleotide sequence: TGTGCCAGCCGAAAGACAGGGGGTAACAATCAGCCCCAGCATTTT.

CDR3 region: CASSSDRVPPYGYTF. For the CDR3, the DNA is TGTGCCAGCAGTTCGGACAGGGTCCCCCCGTATGGCTACACCTTC. This chain uses TRBV6-5 with TRBJ1-2; 8 bases are a match to TRBD1. CDR1 and CDR2 from the germline V gene are MNHEY and SVGAGI. V lost 4 bases to trimming and J lost 5 bases; unmatched junction nucleotides: 9. The CDR3 spans 15 residues.

V and J are TRBV24-1 and TRBJ2-3; TRBD2 matches at 9 bases. V was pared by 3 bases and J by 5 bases, with 8 bases of the junction left unmatched. The germline V gene has CDR1 KGHDR and CDR2 SFDVKD. The CDR3 is 16 amino acids. The CDR3 DNA reads as TGTGCCACCAGTGATCATAGCGGGGGTTCGAGAGATACGCAGTATTTT. Translated, it gives CATSDHSGGSRDTQYF.

This chain connects TRBV19 to TRBJ2-3, with D tentatively TRBD1 (6 bases). Germline values: CDR1 LNHDA, CDR2 SQIVND (reference sequence). The V and J ends lost 4 bases and 1 base respectively, with 9 bases between them. This CDR3 is 14 amino acids long. CDR3 sequence (DNA): TGTGCCAGTAGTAGACAGGAACGCACAGATACGCAGTATTTT. It specifies CASSRQERTDTQYF.

On this clone: At the DNA level, this CDR3 is encoded by other sequences in the same sample as well. This chain connects TRBV27 to TRBJ1-2; TRBD1 might be the D (5 bases). The CDR3 is 11 residues long. Germline V gene data show CDR1 as MNHEY and CDR2 as SMNVEV (reference sequence). V lost 4 bases and J 8 bases, leaving 8 bases between the germline ends. The CDR3: CASSSGKGYTF. The CDR3 DNA reads as TGTGCCAGCAGTTCAGGGAAAGGCTACACCTTC.

The gene calls are TRBV11-2 and TRBJ2-1; 9 nucleotides line up with TRBD2. Germline CDR1 is SGHAT and CDR2 is FQNNGV. The CDR3 runs to 16 residues. V lost 7 bases and J lost 7; bases outside the gene matches: 14. This CDR3 is CASNAGGVGSQNEQFF. The CDR3 DNA is TGTGCCAGCAATGCGGGGGGGGTAGGTTCCCAAAATGAGCAGTTCTTC.

The rearrangement links TRBV19 to TRBJ1-1; TRBD1 might be the D (6 bases). The CDR3 consists of 14 residues. Germline-derived CDR1 and CDR2 are LNHDA and SQIVND (reference sequence). Deletions cut 5 bases from V and 1 base from J, with 11 bases between. CDR3 region: CASSDGQWNTEAFF. DNA of the CDR3: TGTGCCAGTAGTGACGGACAGTGGAACACTGAAGCTTTCTTT.

This sequence joins TRBV5-3 and TRBJ1-1; D remains unclear. TRBV5-3 carries the ORF label, with uncertain function. Trimming removed 0 bases from V and 12 bases from J, with 18 bases in between. CDR3 length equals 14 residues. The CDR3 DNA follows: TGTGCCAGAAGCTTGGTAGTTTTTCGAGTTGCGCCTTTCTTT. Its protein product is CARSLVVFRVAPFF.

V gene TRBV15 combines with J gene TRBJ2-5; a weak D match, TRBD2 (6 bases). The germline gives CDR1 LNHNV, CDR2 YYDKDF (reference sequence). The CDR3 totals 15 residues. Trimming took off 0 bases at V and 5 bases at J, with 13 bases between the two ends. The CDR3 DNA reads TGTGCCACCAGCAGAGATCATGGGACTGGGGAGACCCAGTACTTC. It encodes CATSRDHGTGETQYF.

This clone was counted once. The CDR3 sequence: CASSLDPGTANSPLHF. In nucleotides, the CDR3 is TGCGCCAGCAGCTTGGACCCCGGGACAGCGAATTCACCCCTCCACTTT. This chain joins TRBV5-1 and TRBJ1-6; 7 positions agree with TRBD1. CDR1 and CDR2 (germline): SGHRS, YFSETQ. The V segment lost 0 bases and the J segment 7 bases; nucleotides outside the gene matches: 7. CDR3 length equals 16 residues.

The V gene is TRBV6-8, the J gene TRBJ1-6; a possible D gene is TRBD1 (5 bases). CDR1 is MNHGY, CDR2 SAAAGT, per germline. The CDR3 runs 12 residues. Trimming stripped 9 bases from V and 7 bases from J, with 10 bases between. The CDR3 region has the DNA TGTGCCAGGGGGGGGGAAAATTCACCCCTCCACTTT. Translated, it gives CARGGENSPLHF.

This chain uses TRBV5-1 with TRBJ1-2; perhaps TRBD1 as D (6 bases). Trimming removed 2 bases from V and 4 bases from J, with 12 bases in between. Germline V gene lookup returns CDR1 SGHRS and CDR2 YFSETQ. The CDR3 has 14 amino acids. CDR3 loop: CASSFGGQSYGYTF. The CDR3, as DNA: TGCGCCAGCAGCTTTGGTGGACAGAGCTATGGCTACACCTTC.

CDR3 nucleotide sequence: TGTGCCAGCAGCCGGGCGGCGGGGGAGAACATAGATTCACCCCTCCACTTT. This codes for CASSRAAGENIDSPLHF. The chain joins TRBV4-2 to TRBJ1-6; D is possibly TRBD1 (5 bases). Germline V CDR1 and CDR2: LGHNA, YNFKEQ. This CDR3 is built from 17 residues. V dropped 4 bases and J dropped 8 bases, with 21 bases sitting between them.

The V gene is TRBV6-5, the J gene TRBJ2-7; a weak D match, TRBD2 (5 bases). The CDR3 has 14 residues. Between the trimmed V and J ends, which lost 6 bases and 0 bases, there was a span of 12 bases. Germline-derived CDR1 and CDR2 are MNHEY and SVGAGI. The CDR3 DNA reads as TGTGCCAGCAGCCCCCACGGGGTCTCCTACGAGCAGTACTTC. Translated, it gives CASSPHGVSYEQYF.

In its sample, this clone was seen a few times. This sequence joins TRBV21-1 and TRBJ2-7; TRBD1 reflects the table's D call only, with no check against the DNA. TRBV21-1 is deemed a pseudogene. The length of the CDR3 is 14 residues. CDR3 bases: TGTGCCAGCAGCAAAAAACAGGGGTACTACGAGCAGTACTTC. Amino acids: CASSKKQGYYEQYF.

V is TRBV3-1 (or the pseudogene TRBV3-2) and J is TRBJ1-2; D is unclear. CDR3 length: 13 amino acids. The germline gives CDR1 LGHDT, CDR2 YNNKEL (reference sequence). Trimming pared 4 bases from V and 6 bases from J, leaving 12 bases between. The CDR3 loop reads CASSRDYSDGYTF. CDR3 nucleotides: TGTGCCAGCAGCCGCGACTACTCGGATGGCTACACCTTC.

The chain joins TRBV27 to TRBJ2-7; 8 bases are a match to TRBD1. The germline CDR1 and CDR2 sequences are MNHEY and SMNVEV (reference sequence). After removal of 4 bases from V and 4 bases from J, the junction contained 9 bases not matched to a gene. The CDR3 has 15 residues. Here the CDR3 reads CASSSRRTGWYEQYF. CDR3 sequence (DNA): TGTGCCAGCAGTTCGAGGAGGACAGGGTGGTACGAGCAGTACTTC.

The chain combines TRBV14 with TRBJ2-5, with 8 bases matching TRBD1. The CDR3 spans 11 residues. Looked up from germline, CDR1 is SGHDN and CDR2 is FVKESK. Unmatched junction bases numbered 3, after V lost 10 bases and J lost 5 bases. In nucleotides, the CDR3 is TGTGCCATGGACAGGGAGGAGACCCAGTACTTC. It encodes CAMDREETQYF.

The chain combines TRBV18 with TRBJ2-2; perhaps TRBD1 as D (6 bases). Germline CDR1 is KGHSH and CDR2 is LQKENI. This CDR3 region has 15 residues. V was pared by 2 bases and J by 8 bases, with 15 bases between. CDR3 sequence reads: CASSPGTSILGELFF. CDR3 DNA: TGTGCCAGCTCACCAGGGACATCAATACTTGGGGAGCTGTTTTTT. Complete variable domain (other parts from reference TRBV18 and TRBJ2-2): NAGVMQNPRHLVRRRGQEARLRCSPMKGHSHVYWYRQLPEEGLKFMVYLQKENIIDESGMPKERFSAEFPKEGPSILRIQQVVRGDSAAYFCASSPGTSILGELFFGEGSRLTVL.